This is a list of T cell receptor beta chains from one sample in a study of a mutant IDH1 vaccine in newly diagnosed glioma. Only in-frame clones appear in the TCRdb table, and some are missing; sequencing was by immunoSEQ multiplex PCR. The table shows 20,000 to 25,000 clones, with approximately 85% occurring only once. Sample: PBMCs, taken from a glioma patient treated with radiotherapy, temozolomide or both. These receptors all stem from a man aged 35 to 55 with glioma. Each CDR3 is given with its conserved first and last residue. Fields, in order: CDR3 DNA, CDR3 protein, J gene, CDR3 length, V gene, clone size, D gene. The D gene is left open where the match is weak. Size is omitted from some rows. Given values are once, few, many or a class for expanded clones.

TGTGCCAGCAGCCAGTTAAATAGGGGCCGATCTGTGTATTTT CASSQLNRGRSVYF TRBJ1-5 14 TRBV4-2 NA NA
TGTGCCAGCAGTATCAGAGACCCACCTAACACTGAAGCTTTCTTT CASSIRDPPNTEAFF TRBJ1-1 15 TRBV6-1 few NA
TGCGCCAGCAGCTTGTTGGAGGGCCGATATGGCTACACCTTC CASSLLEGRYGYTF TRBJ1-2 14 TRBV5-1 NA NA
TGTGCCACCTACAGGGGGCAGTGGGCTAATGAAAAACTGTTTTTT CATYRGQWANEKLFF TRBJ1-4 15 TRBV28 NA TRBD1
TGTGCCTGGAGTGTACTGGCCTACGGTGGCTACACCTTC CAWSVLAYGGYTF TRBJ1-2 13 TRBV30 NA NA
TGCGCCAGCACCGTGACAGGGGGTGAAAAACTGTTTTTT CASTVTGGEKLFF TRBJ1-4 13 TRBV5-1 NA TRBD1
TGTGCCAGTAGAGAGAGGGACAGGGGACGCGGCTACACCTTC CASRERDRGRGYTF TRBJ1-2 14 TRBV19 NA TRBD1
TGTGCCAGCAGCCAAGTGGAGGGCTACTATGGCTACACCTTC CASSQVEGYYGYTF TRBJ1-2 14 TRBV14 NA NA
TGCGCCAGCAGCCTCACGCATGCGGGGACGCAGTATTTT CASSLTHAGTQYF TRBJ2-3 13 TRBV4-1 NA NA
TGTGCCAGCAGCTTGCGAAGGCTTTCTGCCTACGAGCAGTACTTC CASSLRRLSAYEQYF TRBJ2-7 15 TRBV5-6 NA NA
TGTGCCAGCAGCTTAGAGGGGGTCGGCACTGAAGCTTTCTTT CASSLEGVGTEAFF TRBJ1-1 14 TRBV7-9 NA NA
TGTGCCAGCAGTACGACCGGGACAGCGGACGCTGAAGCTTTCTTT CASSTTGTADAEAFF TRBJ1-1 15 TRBV6-5 NA TRBD1
TGTGCCAGCAGCTTGTATCTAGCCAAAAACATTCAGTACTTC CASSLYLAKNIQYF TRBJ2-4 14 TRBV5-6 NA NA
TGTGCCAGCAGCCCTACGGGGGGCAGCACAGATACGCAGTATTTT CASSPTGGSTDTQYF TRBJ2-3 15 TRBV5-4 NA NA
TGTGCCAGCAGCCGGACAAGCACTAATGAAAAACTGTTTTTT CASSRTSTNEKLFF TRBJ1-4 14 TRBV7-6 NA NA
TGTGCCAGCAGTCAACCGGGGGGGCGAAGCAATCAGCCCCAGCATTTT CASSQPGGRSNQPQHF TRBJ1-5 16 TRBV28 once NA
TGTGCCAGCAGCCAAGATATTACTTCGTCCCAGTACTTC CASSQDITSSQYF TRBJ2-5 13 TRBV14 NA NA
TGTGCCAGCAGCGAAGGGACTGGCGATTGGGAGCAGTTCTTC CASSEGTGDWEQFF TRBJ2-1 14 TRBV9 NA NA
TGTGCCAGCAGCCAAGCCCTTACTAGCGGCCTTAGCACAGATACGCAGTATTTT CASSQALTSGLSTDTQYF TRBJ2-3 18 TRBV4-2 NA TRBD2
TGTGCCAGCAGCTTAGAGGGGACAGCCTACGAGCAGTACTTC CASSLEGTAYEQYF TRBJ2-7 14 TRBV7-2 once TRBD1
TGTGCCAGCAGTCTGGGGCGGCTCCAAGAGACCCAGTACTTC CASSLGRLQETQYF TRBJ2-5 14 TRBV5-4 NA NA
TGTGCCAGTAAGACTGAGGGGTGGACTGAAGCTTTCTTT CASKTEGWTEAFF TRBJ1-1 13 TRBV2 NA NA